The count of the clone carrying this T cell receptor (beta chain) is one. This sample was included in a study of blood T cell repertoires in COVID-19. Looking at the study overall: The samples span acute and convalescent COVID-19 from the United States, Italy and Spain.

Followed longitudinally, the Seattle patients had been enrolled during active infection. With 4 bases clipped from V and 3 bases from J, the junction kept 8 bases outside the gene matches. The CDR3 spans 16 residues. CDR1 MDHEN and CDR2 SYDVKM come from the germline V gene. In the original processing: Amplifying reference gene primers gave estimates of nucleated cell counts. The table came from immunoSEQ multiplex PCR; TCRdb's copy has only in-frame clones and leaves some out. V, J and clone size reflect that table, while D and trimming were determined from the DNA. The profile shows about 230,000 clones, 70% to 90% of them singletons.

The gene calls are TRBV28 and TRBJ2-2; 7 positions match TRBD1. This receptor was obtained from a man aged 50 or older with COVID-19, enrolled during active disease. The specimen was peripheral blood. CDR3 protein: CASSSPTGLYTGELFF. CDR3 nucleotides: TGTGCCAGCAGTTCCCCGACAGGGCTTTACACCGGGGAGCTGTTTTTT.